This passage covers 25 T cell receptor beta chains from one sample sequenced in a study of beta chain features in type 1 diabetes. Expressed TCRB transcripts were sequenced because the isolated RNA had all been reverse transcribed beforehand. Produced via immunoSEQ multiplex PCR; TCRdb's table is partial and in-frame only. Here the sample spans 400,000 to 500,000 clones, more than 11% being singletons. The specimen sequenced was naive CD4+ T cells from blood. These receptor sequences come from a man in his thirties or forties in good health.

Note on this clone: Other nucleotide sequences in the sample specify the same CDR3. Here the CDR3 DNA reads TGCGCCAGCAGCTTAGGGCACAATGAGCAGTTCTTC. It codes for CASSLGHNEQFF. The V call is TRBV5-1, the J call TRBJ2-1; D unresolved. The CDR3 totals 12 residues. Per germline, CDR1 SGHRS and CDR2 YFSETQ. Trimming took 2 bases from V and 5 from J, leaving 5 bases between them.

The chain uses TRBV5-4 and TRBJ2-5, with a possible D match to TRBD2 (6 bases). Germline V gene lookup returns CDR1 SGHNT and CDR2 YYREEE (reference sequence). This CDR3 comprises 14 residues. Trimming took off 4 bases at V and 3 bases at J, with 13 bases between the two ends. In DNA form, the CDR3 reads TGTGCCAGCAGCCTAGAACCGGGGGAAGAGACCCAGTACTTC. This encodes CASSLEPGEETQYF. The full variable domain, with the rest looked up from reference TRBV5-4 and TRBJ2-5, is ETGVTQSPTHLIKTRGQQVTLRCSSQSGHNTVSWYQQALGQGPQFIFQYYREEENGRGNFPPRFSGLQFPNYSSELNVNALELDDSALYLCASSLEPGEETQYFGPGTRLLVL.

This clone was seen more than once but under ten times. The chain uses TRBV7-2 and TRBJ2-7; a weak D match, TRBD1 (6 bases). V lost 1 base and J lost 2, with 15 bases in between. CDR3 length equals 16 residues. CDR1 is SGHTA, CDR2 FQGNSA, per germline. CDR3 sequence: CASSLESGVFAYEQYV. In DNA, the CDR3 is TGTGCCAGCAGCTTAGAGTCAGGGGTATTCGCCTACGAGCAGTACGTC.

This clone was observed a few times. The gene calls are TRBV6-5 and TRBJ1-1; D possibly corresponds to TRBD1 (6 bases). Per germline, CDR1 MNHEY and CDR2 SVGAGI. Deletions cut 6 bases from V and 5 bases from J, with 10 bases between. The CDR3 has 12 residues. CDR3 loop: CASRTGRTEAFF. The CDR3 DNA follows: TGTGCCAGCAGAACAGGGAGGACTGAAGCTTTCTTT.

This clone was recorded at least ten times. This rearrangement joins TRBV5-4 to TRBJ2-3; the D is unclear. V lost 3 bases and J 2 bases, leaving 1 base between the germline ends. Germline V gene data show CDR1 as SGHNT and CDR2 as YYREEE (reference sequence). This CDR3 has 11 residues. The CDR3 nucleotides are TGTGCCAGCAGCTACACAGATACGCAGTATTTT. Its protein product is CASSYTDTQYF.

This clone showed up many times. The rearrangement uses TRBV29-1 and TRBJ2-1; 7 positions agree with TRBD1. The germline V gene has CDR1 SQVTM and CDR2 ANQGSEA. There are 16 residues in the CDR3. The V and J ends lost 0 bases and 1 base, in that order; junction bases with no gene match: 6. CDR3 protein: CSVEDSWDSSYNEQFF. For the CDR3, the DNA is TGCAGCGTTGAAGATAGTTGGGACAGTTCCTACAATGAGCAGTTCTTC.

This clone occurred a few times. V gene TRBV15 combines with J gene TRBJ2-1; 11 positions match TRBD2. V was clipped by 1 base and J by 0 bases; unmatched bases: 5. Germline CDR1 and CDR2: LNHNV and YYDKDF (reference sequence). The CDR3 totals 18 residues. The CDR3 region is CATSRASGGISSYNEQFF. DNA of the CDR3: TGTGCCACCAGCAGAGCTAGCGGGGGGATAAGCTCCTACAATGAGCAGTTCTTC.

This clone came up a few times. The chain couples TRBV6-5 to TRBJ2-3; 8 nucleotides match TRBD1. CDR3 length equals 16 residues. After removal of 0 bases from V and 4 bases from J, the junction contained 6 bases not matched to a gene. Germline V gene data show CDR1 as MNHEY and CDR2 as SVGAGI. The CDR3 coding sequence is TGTGCCAGCAGTTACTCGCCCGGACAGGGTCCAGATACGCAGTATTTT. Translated, it gives CASSYSPGQGPDTQYF.

The chain has TRBV7-9 and TRBJ2-3, with 11 bases aligning to TRBD2. V trimming: 6 bases; J trimming: 5 bases; junction bases outside the gene matches: 7. This CDR3 is built from 15 residues. The germline CDR1 and CDR2 sequences are SEHNR and FQNEAQ (reference sequence). In DNA, the CDR3 is TGTGCCAGCAGAACACTAGCGGGGGTTTTAGATACGCAGTATTTT. As protein: CASRTLAGVLDTQYF.

This clone was counted a few times. The chain joins TRBV7-2 to TRBJ2-5, with 8 bases fitting TRBD2. The J segment lost 7 bases and the V segment lost 1 base, leaving 2 bases of the junction unmatched. CDR3 length equals 13 residues. Germline CDR1 SGHTA, CDR2 FQGNSA. The CDR3 nucleotides are TGTGCCAGCAGCTTAGACCTAGCGGGGACCCAGTACTTC. It yields the protein CASSLDLAGTQYF. Full variable domain (outside the CDR3, taken from reference TRBV7-2 and TRBJ2-5): GAGVSQSPSNKVTEKGKDVELRCDPISGHTALYWYRQSLGQGLEFLIYFQGNSAPDKSGLPSDRFSAERTGGSVSTLTIQRTQQEDSAVYLCASSLDLAGTQYFGPGTRLLVL.

V usage is TRBV4-1 and J usage is TRBJ2-3, with D perhaps TRBD1 (5 bases). Germline loops: CDR1 MGHRA, CDR2 YSYEKL. Trimming pared 1 base from V and 3 bases from J, leaving 11 bases between. The CDR3 totals 15 residues. The CDR3 bases are TGCGCCAGCAGCCAAGGGGCTGGGGCAACAGATACGCAGTATTTT. It codes for CASSQGAGATDTQYF.

This clone was picked up a small number of times. The V and J genes are TRBV4-3 and TRBJ2-7; D unresolved. The CDR3 runs to 15 residues. V lost 0 bases to trimming and J lost 1 base, with 10 bases between them. Germline V lookup: CDR1 LGHNA, CDR2 YSLEER. The DNA of the CDR3 is TGCGCCAGCAGCCAAGATCGGGTCAGGTCCTACGAGCAGTACTTC. Amino acid sequence: CASSQDRVRSYEQYF.

This clone came up many times. This rearrangement joins TRBV21-1 to TRBJ2-7. TRBV21-1 is recorded as a pseudogene. The CDR3 length is 14 residues. The CDR3 DNA sequence: TGTGCCAGCAGCAAAAGGATTGGTGGGTACGAGCAGTACGTC. Translation: CASSKRIGGYEQYV.

The chain employs TRBV5-1 and TRBJ2-3; D perhaps matches TRBD2 (5 bases). V was clipped by 0 bases and J by 12 bases, with 17 bases between them. The CDR3 is 14 amino acids. Germline-derived CDR1 and CDR2 are SGHRS and YFSETQ. The CDR3, as DNA: TGCGCCAGCAGCTTGGACGGCGCACTAGGTAGACAGTATTTT. Its translation is CASSLDGALGRQYF.

This clone came up a few times. The chain links TRBV27 to TRBJ2-7, with TRBD1 matching over 10 bases. CDR3 length: 16 amino acids. Germline assignment: CDR1 MNHEY and CDR2 SMNVEV (reference sequence). After removal of 6 bases from V and 4 bases from J, the junction contained 12 bases not matched to a gene. In nucleotides, the CDR3 is TGTGCCAGCAGGAACCGACAGGGGGCTAACCCTTACGAGCAGTACTTC. Translating gives CASRNRQGANPYEQYF.

This clone has more than one count but fewer than ten. This chain joins TRBV4-3 and TRBJ2-3, with D possibly being TRBD1 (6 bases). Trimming took 4 bases from V and 8 from J, leaving 16 bases between them. CDR1 is LGHNA, CDR2 YSLEER, per germline. This CDR3 contains 14 residues. The CDR3 region has the DNA TGCGCCAGCAGCCCCCACAGGGCCGTCGGTACGCAGTATTTT. It translates to CASSPHRAVGTQYF.

J is TRBJ2-7 and V is TRBV11-1, with TRBD1 matching 9 bases. Per germline, CDR1 SGHAT and CDR2 FQDESV (reference sequence). V lost 3 bases and J lost 7; bases outside the gene matches: 16. This CDR3 is built from 17 residues. CDR3 DNA: TGTGCCAGCAGCTTGGACAGGGGTTGGTATCCTTCCGCGGAGCAGTACGTC. Translating gives CASSLDRGWYPSAEQYV.

This clone was counted only a few times. V is TRBV10-3 and J is TRBJ1-1; D unclear. This CDR3 contains 14 residues. Trimming shortened V by 1 base and J by 5 bases, and 11 bases separated the two germline ends. Germline loops: CDR1 ENHRY, CDR2 SYGVKD. The CDR3 DNA sequence: TGTGCCATCAGTGAGTACCCCGGAGGGACTGAAGCTTTCTTT. Its translation is CAISEYPGGTEAFF.

The chain combines TRBV19 with TRBJ2-1; 13 bases map to TRBD2. V lost 4 bases and J lost 5; bases outside the gene matches: 2. This CDR3 contains 15 residues. Looked up from germline, CDR1 is LNHDA and CDR2 is SQIVND (reference sequence). The CDR3 bases are TGTGCCAGTAGTAGGGGACTAGCGGGAAACAATGAGCAGTTCTTC. It yields the protein CASSRGLAGNNEQFF.

This clone has more than one count but fewer than ten. The chain recombines TRBV7-2 with TRBJ2-5, with no clear D. Looked up from germline, CDR1 is SGHTA and CDR2 is FQGNSA. This CDR3 is built from 14 residues. V dropped 7 bases and J dropped 0 bases, with 12 bases sitting between them. The chain's CDR3 is CASTTNGYQETQYF. The DNA of the CDR3 is TGTGCCAGCACCACCAACGGGTACCAAGAGACCCAGTACTTC.

Only a few counts were recorded for this clone. The chain uses TRBV29-1 and TRBJ2-3, with 7 nucleotides matching TRBD1. Trimming removed 7 bases from V and 2 bases from J; junction bases left unmatched: 9. This CDR3 region has 14 residues. The V gene's germline CDR1 is SQVTM and CDR2 ANQGSEA. In DNA form, the CDR3 reads TGCAGCGCCCTTGGACAGGTTATCACAGATACGCAGTATTTT. It translates to CSALGQVITDTQYF.

This clone was found many times. The CDR3 region is CASSQEATQYF. The CDR3 DNA is TGTGCCAGCAGCCAAGAAGCTACGCAGTATTTT. This chain uses TRBV14 with TRBJ2-3; D call uncertain. Trimming took off 0 bases at V and 8 bases at J, with 3 bases between the two ends. The CDR3 loop spans 11 amino acids. Germline V gives CDR1 SGHDN, CDR2 FVKESK.

In its sample, this clone was seen a few times. V gene TRBV7-8 combines with J gene TRBJ2-3; a possible D gene is TRBD2 (6 bases). This CDR3 is 15 amino acids long. The germline V gene encodes CDR1 SGHVS and CDR2 FQNEAQ. V shed 6 bases and J shed 3 bases, with 16 bases lying between them. CDR3 nucleotides: TGTGCCAGCAGTTACCGGGACTCTTTAACAGATACGCAGTATTTT. It translates to CASSYRDSLTDTQYF.

In its sample, this clone was seen a few times. The chain recombines TRBV18 with TRBJ2-7; D is undetermined. CDR1 and CDR2 (germline): KGHSH, LQKENI. The CDR3 contains 12 residues. V lost 3 bases, J lost 5 bases, and 8 bases lay in between. The CDR3 region has the DNA TGTGCCAGCTCACCCAATACCCACGAGCAGTACTTC. Amino acid sequence: CASSPNTHEQYF.

The chain has TRBV11-2 and TRBJ2-2; 9 nucleotides align to TRBD1. Germline-derived CDR1 and CDR2 are SGHAT and FQNNGV. The CDR3 is 16 amino acids. V was clipped by 6 bases and J by 6 bases; unmatched bases: 11. CDR3 sequence reads: CASRNSGTGRSGELFF. CDR3 nucleotide sequence: TGTGCCAGCAGAAACAGCGGGACAGGGCGGTCCGGGGAGCTGTTTTTT.